This T cell receptor (beta chain) was observed in a study of shared clonotypes between healthy human individuals. Adult donors, all healthy and HIV-negative, had no recent acute infections or vaccinations. What CD8 memory combined were CD45RO+ cells and CCR7-negative CD45RA+ TemRA cells. Sequencing was performed with immunoSEQ multiplex PCR; in TCRdb, only in-frame clones are kept and a portion is missing. The sample shows under 85,000 clones, over 55% of them seen only once. Deletions cut 3 bases from V and 7 bases from J, with 11 bases between. The CDR3 runs 13 residues. Germline CDR1 reads MDHEN; CDR2 reads SYDVKM. Broader study findings: Several donors shared 4.5% to 6.5% of their naive CD4 clonotypes. An expected dependence of interdonor clonotype sharing on sequencing depth was noted.

This clone was recorded only once. Its target is not known. The sequenced sample was memory CD8+ T cells sorted from blood. The subset: CD45RO+ cells pooled with CCR7-negative TemRA cells. V is TRBV28 and J is TRBJ2-3; D is unresolved. The receptor's source is a man under 40 in good health. The DNA of the CDR3 is TGTGCCAGCAGTTTGTATACCAGAAATACGCAGTATTTT. It encodes CASSLYTRNTQYF.